The 11 T cell receptor beta chains below come from one sample, sequenced in a study of T cell responses to AZD1222 COVID-19 vaccine (dated by TCRdb to the early 2020s). Library preparation was by the immunoSEQ multiplex PCR assay. TCRdb provides this immuneACCESS table in a form limited to in-frame rearrangements. Some clones are lacking; in checked studies, under half of them reflect an unresolved V gene, and why the rest are absent is not known. For this sample the table gives 95,000 to 100,000 clones, of which over 75% were detected only once. The ten largest clones take up under 1.5% of the sample. The time point label, read with the paper, signifies: baseline before first vaccination. This material consisted of peripheral blood, taken on day 0 of AZD1222 vaccination. The receptors here all came from an adult in good health.

This chain joins TRBV3-1 (or the pseudogene TRBV3-2) and TRBJ2-5; 7 bases are a match to TRBD2. The germline CDR1 and CDR2 sequences are LGHDT and YNNKEL (reference sequence). CDR3 size: 14 residues. With 8 bases clipped from V and 5 bases from J, the junction kept 11 bases outside the gene matches. CDR3 DNA sequence: TGTGCCAGCGGGTGGGAGGGGCGCGAGGAGACCCAGTACTTC. Protein product: CASGWEGREETQYF.

This clone was found once. V and J are TRBV28 and TRBJ1-2; 8 bases fit TRBD1. CDR1 MDHEN and CDR2 SYDVKM come from the germline V gene. The CDR3 extends over 12 amino acids. V shed 8 bases and J 6 bases; nucleotides not matched to a gene: 5. The chain's CDR3 is CASGQGRDGYTF. CDR3 sequence (DNA): TGTGCCAGCGGACAGGGAAGGGATGGCTACACCTTC.

The chain links TRBV2 to TRBJ1-2; D remains unclear. V was trimmed by 3 bases and J by 8 bases, leaving 4 bases between them. The CDR3 sequence is 10 residues long. Looked up from germline, CDR1 is SNHLY and CDR2 is FYNNEI. Here the CDR3 reads CASSENGYTF. The CDR3 DNA follows: TGTGCCAGCAGTGAGAACGGCTACACCTTC. Looking up the rest from reference TRBV2 and TRBJ1-2 gives the full variable domain: EPEVTQTPSHQVTQMGQEVILRCVPISNHLYFYWYRQILGQKVEFLVSFYNNEISEKSEIFDDQFSVERPDGSNFTLKIRSTKLEDSAMYFCASSENGYTFGSGTRLTVV.

In DNA, the CDR3 is TGTGCCAGCAGCGCGGGACAGGCACTTAGGGCGTGGTATGGCTACACCTTC. It translates to CASSAGQALRAWYGYTF. The V call is TRBV5-4, the J call TRBJ1-2, with TRBD1 identical over 8 bases. V shed 4 bases and J 5 bases; nucleotides not matched to a gene: 16. The CDR3 loop spans 17 amino acids. The germline V gene has CDR1 SGHNT and CDR2 YYREEE (reference sequence).

The rearrangement links TRBV24-1 to TRBJ2-2, with D tentatively TRBD1 (6 bases). CDR1 is KGHDR and CDR2 is SFDVKD in the germline V gene. CDR3 length: 16 residues. Trimming pared 4 bases from V and 4 bases from J, leaving 15 bases between. The CDR3 coding sequence is TGTGCCACCAGTGACCCACAGGGTGCGAGCACCGGGGAGCTGTTTTTT. Translated, it gives CATSDPQGASTGELFF.

A single count supports this clone. V gene TRBV5-1 combines with J gene TRBJ1-2, with 7 bases lining up with TRBD1. The germline gives CDR1 SGHRS, CDR2 YFSETQ. Trimming took 4 bases from V and 4 from J; bases not matched to a gene: 7. The CDR3 consists of 14 residues. CDR3 nucleotides: TGCGCCAGCAGCCTAAGGGGACAGAGCTATGGCTACACCTTC. It yields the protein CASSLRGQSYGYTF.

V and J are TRBV7-8 and TRBJ2-5; no clear D gene. The CDR3 runs 15 residues. Germline values: CDR1 SGHVS, CDR2 FQNEAQ. Trimming stripped 5 bases from V and 5 bases from J, with 18 bases between. The CDR3, as DNA: TGTGCCAGCAGCCCCTGGTTGGCAAACTTTGAGACCCAGTACTTC. Amino acids: CASSPWLANFETQYF.

The CDR3 nucleotides are TGCAGCGTTGAAGATCGTCGGCCGGGTCCGAGGGTGGCTTTCTTT. Residues: CSVEDRRPGPRVAFF. V usage is TRBV29-1 and J usage is TRBJ1-1; D uncertain. The ends were cut back, 0 bases at V and 11 bases at J, with 22 bases in the middle. Germline loops: CDR1 SQVTM, CDR2 ANQGSEA. The CDR3 runs 15 residues.

The V gene is TRBV6-5, the J gene TRBJ2-7, with 8 bases lining up with TRBD1. Germline trimming cut 6 bases from V and 3 bases from J; bases unmatched to any gene: 10. This CDR3 region has 15 residues. Per germline, CDR1 MNHEY and CDR2 SVGAGI. The CDR3 nucleotides read TGTGCCAGCAGCGACCCAGGGGGCGGCCACTACGAGCAGTACTTC. Its protein is CASSDPGGGHYEQYF.

This clone has just one count. DNA for the CDR3: TGTGCCAGCAGCTCTAGCATACGGACAGGGCGGAATTCACCCCTCCACTTT. This gives the protein CASSSSIRTGRNSPLHF. The chain links TRBV7-2 to TRBJ1-6; 8 nucleotides agree with TRBD1. This CDR3 is built from 17 residues. The junction had 12 bases not matched to a gene; V was cut back by 4 bases and J by 7 bases. Looked up from germline, CDR1 is SGHTA and CDR2 is FQGNSA.

This chain uses TRBV5-1 with TRBJ2-1; D ambiguous. This CDR3 is 13 amino acids long. V lost 1 base and J 7 bases, leaving 9 bases between the germline ends. CDR1 SGHRS and CDR2 YFSETQ come from the germline V gene. The CDR3 DNA sequence: TGCGCCAGCAGCTTGACTTATGTGAATGAGCAGTTCTTC. Amino acids: CASSLTYVNEQFF.